This T cell receptor beta chain was sequenced for a study of T cell responses to AZD1222 COVID-19 vaccine. Findings and limits, study-wide: Researchers report vaccine-associated CD4 TCRs spanning spike, with dominance at 160-218 and 743-854. Only six individuals given AZD1222 were seropositive at baseline. Increases in Spike-specific TCR breadth and depth were seen after two AZD1222 doses.

Second-dose intervals near 4 or 12 weeks were combined. The germline V gene has CDR1 LNHNV and CDR2 YYDKDF (reference sequence). Trimming removed 0 bases from V and 5 bases from J, with 11 bases in between. CDR3 length: 15 amino acids. A remark on this clone: Its target is unknown.

Here immunoSEQ multiplex PCR was the method, and the copy in TCRdb shows in-frame clones only, minus some. The sample consists of roughly 140,000 clones, 92% of them appearing once. The sample in question was peripheral blood, obtained 28 days after the second AZD1222 dose. This rearrangement joins TRBV15 to TRBJ1-3; D remains ambiguous. The sequence derives from an adult who received the AZD1222 COVID-19 vaccine. The CDR3 coding sequence is TGTGCCACCAGCAGAGATCGAGCAGCCAGAAACACCATATATTTT. The encoded protein is CATSRDRAARNTIYF. Full variable domain (remainder filled in from reference TRBV15 and TRBJ1-3): DAMVIQNPRYQVTQFGKPVTLSCSQTLNHNVMYWYQQKSSQAPKLLFHYYDKDFNNEADTPDNFQSRRPNTSFCFLDIRSPGLGDTAMYLCATSRDRAARNTIYFGEGSWLTVV.